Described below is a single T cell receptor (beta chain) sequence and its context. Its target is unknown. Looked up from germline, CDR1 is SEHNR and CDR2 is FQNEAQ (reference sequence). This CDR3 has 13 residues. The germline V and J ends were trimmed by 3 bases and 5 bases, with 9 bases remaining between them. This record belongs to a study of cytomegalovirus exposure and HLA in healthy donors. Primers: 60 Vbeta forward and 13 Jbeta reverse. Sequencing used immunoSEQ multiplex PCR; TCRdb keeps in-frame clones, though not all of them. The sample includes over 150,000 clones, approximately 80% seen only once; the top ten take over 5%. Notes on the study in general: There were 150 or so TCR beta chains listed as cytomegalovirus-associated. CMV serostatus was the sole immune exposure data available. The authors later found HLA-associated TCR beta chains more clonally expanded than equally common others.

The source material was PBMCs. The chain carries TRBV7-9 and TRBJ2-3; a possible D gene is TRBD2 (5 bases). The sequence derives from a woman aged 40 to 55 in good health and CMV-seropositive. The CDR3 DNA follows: TGTGCCAGCAGCTTGCACGCGGGAGATACGCAGTATTTT. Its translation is CASSLHAGDTQYF. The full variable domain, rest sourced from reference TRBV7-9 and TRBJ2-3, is DTGVSQNPRHKITKRGQNVTFRCDPISEHNRLYWYRQTLGQGPEFLTYFQNEAQLEKSRLLSDRFSAERPKGSFSTLEIQRTEQGDSAMYLCASSLHAGDTQYFGPGTRLTVL.